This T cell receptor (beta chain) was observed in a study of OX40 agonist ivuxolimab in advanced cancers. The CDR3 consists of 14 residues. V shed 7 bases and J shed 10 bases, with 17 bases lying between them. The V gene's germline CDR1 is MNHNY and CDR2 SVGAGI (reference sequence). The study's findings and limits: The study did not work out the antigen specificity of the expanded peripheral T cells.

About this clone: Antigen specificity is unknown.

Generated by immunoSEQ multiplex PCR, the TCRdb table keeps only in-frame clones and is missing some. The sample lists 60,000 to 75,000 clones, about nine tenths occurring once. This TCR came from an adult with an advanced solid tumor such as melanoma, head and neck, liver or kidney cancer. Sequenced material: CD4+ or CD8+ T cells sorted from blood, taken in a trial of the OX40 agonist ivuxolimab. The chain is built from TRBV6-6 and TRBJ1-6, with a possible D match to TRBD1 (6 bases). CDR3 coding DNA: TGTGCCAGCAACCCGACAGGTGTGTGGTCACCCCTCCACTTT. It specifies CASNPTGVWSPLHF.